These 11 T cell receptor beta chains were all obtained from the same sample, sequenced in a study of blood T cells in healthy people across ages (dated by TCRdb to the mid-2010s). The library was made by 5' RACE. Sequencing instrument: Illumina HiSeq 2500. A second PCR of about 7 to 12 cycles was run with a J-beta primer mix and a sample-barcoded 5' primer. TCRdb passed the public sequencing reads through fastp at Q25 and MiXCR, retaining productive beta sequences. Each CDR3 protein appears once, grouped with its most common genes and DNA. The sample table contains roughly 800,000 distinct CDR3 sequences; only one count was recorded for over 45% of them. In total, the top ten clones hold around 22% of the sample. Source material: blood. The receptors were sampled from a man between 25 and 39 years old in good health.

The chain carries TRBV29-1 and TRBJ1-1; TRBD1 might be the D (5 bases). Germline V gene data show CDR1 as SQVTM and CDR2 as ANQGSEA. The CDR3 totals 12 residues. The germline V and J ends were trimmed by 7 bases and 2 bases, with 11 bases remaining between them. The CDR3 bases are TGCAGCGCACCGGGACTAAACACTGAAGCTTTCTTT. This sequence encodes CSAPGLNTEAFF.

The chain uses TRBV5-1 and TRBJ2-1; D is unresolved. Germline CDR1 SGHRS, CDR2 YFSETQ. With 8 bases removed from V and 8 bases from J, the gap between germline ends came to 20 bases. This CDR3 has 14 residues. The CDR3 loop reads CASSLTLGVDEQFF. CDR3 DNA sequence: TGCGCCAGTAGCCTAACTTTAGGTGTCGATGAGCAGTTCTTC.

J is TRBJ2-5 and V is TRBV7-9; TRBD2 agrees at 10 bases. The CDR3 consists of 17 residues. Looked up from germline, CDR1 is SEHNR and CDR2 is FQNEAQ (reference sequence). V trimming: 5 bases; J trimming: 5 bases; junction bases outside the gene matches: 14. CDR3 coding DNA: TGTGCCAGCAGCCCCCGCTGGGGGCTAGCGGGAGCGGAGACCCAGTACTTC. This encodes CASSPRWGLAGAETQYF.

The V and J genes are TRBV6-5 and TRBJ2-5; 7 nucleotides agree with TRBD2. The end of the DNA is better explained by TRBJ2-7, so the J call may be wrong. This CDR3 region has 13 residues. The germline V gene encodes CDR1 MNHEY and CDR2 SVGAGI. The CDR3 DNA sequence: TGTGCCAGCAGGAAGGCTAGCGGTTACGAGCAGTACTTC. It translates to CASRKASGYEQYF.

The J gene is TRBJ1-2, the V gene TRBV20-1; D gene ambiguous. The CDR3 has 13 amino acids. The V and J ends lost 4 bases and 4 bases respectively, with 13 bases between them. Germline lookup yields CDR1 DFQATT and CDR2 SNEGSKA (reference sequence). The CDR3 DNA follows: TGCAGTGCTACCCGGACGGGGTCCTATGGCTACACCTTC. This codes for CSATRTGSYGYTF.

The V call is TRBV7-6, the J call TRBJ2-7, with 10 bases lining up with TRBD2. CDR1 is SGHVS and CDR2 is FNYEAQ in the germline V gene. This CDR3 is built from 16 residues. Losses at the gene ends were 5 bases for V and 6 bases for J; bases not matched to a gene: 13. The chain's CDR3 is CASSISPSGRYSEQYF. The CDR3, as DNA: TGTGCCAGCAGCATCTCACCTAGCGGGAGATATTCCGAGCAGTACTTC.

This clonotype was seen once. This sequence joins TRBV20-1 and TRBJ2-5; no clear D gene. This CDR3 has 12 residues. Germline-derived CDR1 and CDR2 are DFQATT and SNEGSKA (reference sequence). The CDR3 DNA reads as TGCAGAGCGCGACGGTGGGAAGAGACCCAGTACTTC. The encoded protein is CRARRWEETQYF.

Written as DNA, the CDR3 is TGCAGCGTTGAAGGGTGGGACTTCCAAGAGACCCAGTACTTC. Translating gives CSVEGWDFQETQYF. V is TRBV29-1 and J is TRBJ2-5, with D perhaps matching TRBD2 (6 bases). CDR1 SQVTM and CDR2 ANQGSEA come from the germline V gene. V was shortened by 1 base and J by 1 base, with 10 bases between the two germline ends. The CDR3 sequence is 14 residues long.

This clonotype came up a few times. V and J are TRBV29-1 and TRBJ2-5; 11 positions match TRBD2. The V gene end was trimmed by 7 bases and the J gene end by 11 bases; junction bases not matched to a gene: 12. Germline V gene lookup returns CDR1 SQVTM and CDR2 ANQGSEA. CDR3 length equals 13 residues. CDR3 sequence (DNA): TGCAGCGCGCTACTAGCGGGAGTAGGAGAGCAGTACTTC. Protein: CSALLAGVGEQYF.

The chain's CDR3 is CASSPRTSDGYTF. The CDR3 coding sequence is TGTGCCAGCAGCCCCAGGACATCCGATGGCTACACCTTC. The chain uses TRBV14 and TRBJ1-2; D is possibly TRBD1 (5 bases). Germline CDR1 is SGHDN and CDR2 is FVKESK. Trimming shortened V by 4 bases and J by 6 bases, and 12 bases separated the two germline ends. This CDR3 is 13 amino acids long. Looking up the rest from reference TRBV14 and TRBJ1-2 gives the full variable domain: EAGVTQFPSHSVIEKGQTVTLRCDPISGHDNLYWYRRVMGKEIKFLLHFVKESKQDESGMPNNRFLAERTGGTYSTLKVQPAELEDSGVYFCASSPRTSDGYTFGSGTRLTVV.

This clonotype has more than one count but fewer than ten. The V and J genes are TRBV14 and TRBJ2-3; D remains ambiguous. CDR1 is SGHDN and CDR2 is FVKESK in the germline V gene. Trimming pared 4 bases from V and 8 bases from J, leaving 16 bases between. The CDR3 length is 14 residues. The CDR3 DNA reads TGTGCCAGCAGCCCAGGTTGGATGCCCGGTACGCAGTATTTT. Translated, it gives CASSPGWMPGTQYF. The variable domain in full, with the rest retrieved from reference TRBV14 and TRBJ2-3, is EAGVTQFPSHSVIEKGQTVTLRCDPISGHDNLYWYRRVMGKEIKFLLHFVKESKQDESGMPNNRFLAERTGGTYSTLKVQPAELEDSGVYFCASSPGWMPGTQYFGPGTRLTVL.